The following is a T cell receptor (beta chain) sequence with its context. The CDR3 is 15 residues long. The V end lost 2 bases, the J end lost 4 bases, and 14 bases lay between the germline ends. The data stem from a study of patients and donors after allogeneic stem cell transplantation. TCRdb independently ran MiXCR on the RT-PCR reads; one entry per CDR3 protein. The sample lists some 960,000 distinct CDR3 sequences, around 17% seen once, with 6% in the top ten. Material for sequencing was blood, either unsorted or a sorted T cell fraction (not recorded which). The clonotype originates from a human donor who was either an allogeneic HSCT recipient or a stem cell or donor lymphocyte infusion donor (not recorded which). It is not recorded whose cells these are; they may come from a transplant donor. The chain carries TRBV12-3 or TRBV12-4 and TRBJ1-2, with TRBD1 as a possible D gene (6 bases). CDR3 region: CASSLIGGIGYGYTF. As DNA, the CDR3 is TGTGCCAGCAGTTTAATAGGGGGAATTGGCTATGGCTACACCTTC.